This T cell receptor (beta chain) was profiled in a study of blood T cell repertoires in COVID-19. Each participant's cohort was designated according to participant-reported clinical history. Deletions cut 2 bases from V and 2 bases from J, with 13 bases between. The CDR3 spans 16 residues. Germline V CDR1 and CDR2: KGHSH, LQKENI. As processed by the authors: Reference gene primer amplification in the assay estimated nucleated cell counts. Libraries were prepared by immunoSEQ multiplex PCR; TCRdb keeps only in-frame clonotypes and omits some of them. Clone size and V and J calls were adopted from that table, with D and trimming inferred from the DNA. This sample has a few hundred thousand clones, with roughly 80% found just once.

The sample consisted of PBMCs or T cells enriched from blood (not recorded which). The chain joins TRBV18 to TRBJ1-3; no clear D gene. The origin of this receptor is a woman in her forties or fifties who had recovered from COVID-19. Here the CDR3 reads CASSPSGISTGNTIYF. DNA of the CDR3: TGTGCCAGCTCACCATCGGGGATCTCTACTGGAAACACCATATATTTT. The entire variable domain, with the rest obtained from reference TRBV18 and TRBJ1-3, is as follows: NAGVMQNPRHLVRRRGQEARLRCSPMKGHSHVYWYRQLPEEGLKFMVYLQKENIIDESGMPKERFSAEFPKEGPSILRIQQVVRGDSAAYFCASSPSGISTGNTIYFGEGSWLTVV.